The 11 T cell receptor beta chains presented below share a single source sample, sequenced in a study of cytotoxic CD8 clonotypes in ibrutinib-treated CLL. The protocol was immunoSEQ multiplex PCR, while the TCRdb copy is restricted to in-frame clones and leaves out a portion. The sample consists of roughly 330,000 clones, roughly 71% of them appearing once. This specimen was PBMCs, taken after 36 months of ibrutinib treatment. These receptors came from a human donor with chronic lymphocytic leukemia.

This clone was detected only once. The DNA for the CDR3 is TGTGCCAGTAGTATAGGGGCAGGGGCTTCCTACGAGCAGTACTTC. It codes for CASSIGAGASYEQYF. The chain carries TRBV19 and TRBJ2-7; maybe TRBD1 (6 bases). The germline V and J ends were trimmed by 1 base and 1 base, with 11 bases remaining between them. The CDR3 loop spans 15 amino acids. Germline V gene lookup returns CDR1 LNHDA and CDR2 SQIVND (reference sequence).

The V and J genes are TRBV29-1 and TRBJ2-5; TRBD1 might be the D (7 bases). The CDR3 has 14 residues. CDR1 SQVTM and CDR2 ANQGSEA come from the germline V gene. In DNA, the CDR3 is TGCAGTCTACTCCAGGGGGGAAGCCAAGAGACCCAGTACTTC. This codes for CSLLQGGSQETQYF.

V is TRBV4-2 and J is TRBJ1-1; unclear D gene. V was cut by 0 bases and J by 1 base, with 9 bases left in between. This CDR3 is built from 15 residues. Germline V gives CDR1 LGHNA, CDR2 YNFKEQ. For the CDR3, the DNA is TGTGCCAGCAGCCAAGAGTGGCGGCAGAACACTGAAGCTTTCTTT. Translated, it gives CASSQEWRQNTEAFF.

The chain has TRBV5-6 and TRBJ1-2, with 7 bases matching TRBD1. This CDR3 has 14 residues. The trim removed 4 bases at V and 6 bases at J, leaving 9 bases unmatched. Germline CDR1 SGHDT, CDR2 YYEEEE. CDR3 sequence: CASSLTTGYDGYTF. CDR3 sequence (DNA): TGTGCCAGCAGCCTAACGACAGGGTACGATGGCTACACCTTC.

The chain has TRBV5-6 and TRBJ2-6, with D unresolved. V lost 0 bases and J lost 0, with 4 bases in between. In germline, CDR1 is SGHDT, CDR2 YYEEEE. The CDR3 runs 15 residues. The chain's CDR3 is CASSLGPSGANVLTF. The CDR3 DNA is TGTGCCAGCAGCTTGGGACCCTCTGGGGCCAACGTCCTGACTTTC.

This clone has only one observation. The chain uses TRBV9 and TRBJ2-3, with 8 bases fitting TRBD2. Looked up from germline, CDR1 is SGDLS and CDR2 is YYNGEE. CDR3 length: 15 amino acids. The ends lost 0 bases at V and 4 bases at J; junction bases unmatched: 4. The CDR3 reads CASSVDAGGPDTQYF. The CDR3 DNA sequence: TGTGCCAGCAGCGTAGATGCGGGGGGCCCAGATACGCAGTATTTT.

This clone was found a few times. The rearrangement uses TRBV6-5 and TRBJ1-5; TRBD1 aligns across 9 bases. Losses at the gene ends were 8 bases for V and 7 bases for J; bases not matched to a gene: 9. Germline lookup yields CDR1 MNHEY and CDR2 SVGAGI. The CDR3 contains 14 residues. For the CDR3, the DNA is TGTGCCAGCGGGGGGACAGGGTATCGGCAGCCCCAGCATTTT. Amino acid sequence: CASGGTGYRQPQHF.

This sequence joins TRBV10-1 and TRBJ2-2, with 8 bases fitting TRBD2. Losses at the gene ends were 4 bases for V and 5 bases for J; bases not matched to a gene: 6. Looked up from germline, CDR1 is WNHNN and CDR2 is SYGVQD (reference sequence). CDR3 length: 15 amino acids. CDR3 amino acids: CASSGGTRGTGELFF. As DNA, the CDR3 is TGCGCCAGCAGTGGAGGGACTAGAGGTACCGGGGAGCTGTTTTTT.

CDR3 region: CASSPRAGYNYGYTF. The CDR3 bases are TGTGCCAGCAGCCCAAGAGCAGGCTACAACTATGGCTACACCTTC. The rearrangement joins TRBV7-8 to TRBJ1-2; unclear D gene. Trimming stripped 5 bases from V and 2 bases from J, with 15 bases between. Germline CDR1 and CDR2: SGHVS and FQNEAQ. CDR3 length: 15 residues.

The rearrangement links TRBV11-2 to TRBJ2-7; 11 positions agree with TRBD2. The V and J ends lost 1 base and 6 bases, in that order; junction bases with no gene match: 5. CDR3 length: 15 residues. Germline V gene data show CDR1 as SGHAT and CDR2 as FQNNGV. The chain's CDR3 is CASSLVTSGSVEQYF. The CDR3 DNA is TGTGCCAGCAGCTTAGTTACTAGCGGGAGTGTCGAGCAGTACTTC. The variable domain in full, with the rest retrieved from reference TRBV11-2 and TRBJ2-7, is EAGVAQSPRYKIIEKRQSVAFWCNPISGHATLYWYQQILGQGPKLLIQFQNNGVVDDSQLPKDRFSAERLKGVDSTLKIQPAKLEDSAVYLCASSLVTSGSVEQYFGPGTRLTVT.

The gene calls are TRBV28 and TRBJ2-7; no clear D. The CDR3 length is 12 residues. V was clipped by 3 bases and J by 6 bases, with 9 bases between them. Germline assignment: CDR1 MDHEN and CDR2 SYDVKM. The CDR3 nucleotides are TGTGCCAGCAGTTTCCGTAGAACCGAGCAGTACTTC. Protein sequence: CASSFRRTEQYF.